The rows below give T cell receptor beta chains drawn from one sample of a study of OX40 agonist ivuxolimab in advanced cancers. Libraries were prepared by immunoSEQ multiplex PCR; TCRdb keeps only in-frame clonotypes and omits some of them. The sample comprises roughly 40,000 clones, roughly 90% of which are singletons, and approximately 15% rests with the top ten. The sequencing here drew on CD4+ or CD8+ T cells sorted from blood, taken in a trial of the OX40 agonist ivuxolimab. These receptors were collected from an adult with an advanced solid tumor such as melanoma, head and neck, liver or kidney cancer. The CDR3 runs from the conserved cysteine through the conserved F or W. The D gene is left open where the match is weak.

NA,TRBV27,CASSLTYKETQYF
TRBD2,TRBV11-2,CASSLDGLAGVHEQFF
TRBD2,TRBV5-1,CASSSPGTSGREQYQETQYF
NA,TRBV7-9,CASSFQGPEAFF
NA,TRBV6-6,CASSHLPYEQYF
NA,TRBV7-3,CASSLGRARHNEQFF
NA,TRBV14,CASSPGDATNEKLFF
NA,TRBV19,CASQTVLGGTLHF
NA,TRBV27,CASSFGGMNTEAFF
NA,TRBV19,CASSIDPQGFGRDEQYF
NA,TRBV27,CASSVLPSGAGSNQPQHF
NA,TRBV4-2,CASSQEAPSLPDTQYF
TRBD1,TRBV6-1,CASSELRQGPYEQYF
NA,TRBV7-6,CASRPLEGYLEQYF
NA,TRBV10-3,CAISELWELTDTQYF
TRBD1,TRBV9,CASSVKVGGDEKLFF
NA,TRBV27,CASSFPPEQYF
NA,TRBV6-1,CASSDLISSSGDTQYF
NA,TRBV7-9,CASRLGDRGQFF
NA,TRBV7-6,CASSTSGYNEQFF
TRBD1,TRBV5-6,CASSSKPGTGYEKLFF
TRBD1,TRBV28,CASTSLRDRVDEQYF
NA,TRBV4-1,CASSQVLDSPLHF
TRBD2,TRBV10-3,CAISEAGEGNEQFF
TRBD1,TRBV27,CASSYDRAGEQYF
NA,TRBV11-2,CASSLDGAGSANTGELFF
NA,TRBV5-1,CASSFSGSIYEQYF
TRBD1,TRBV5-6,CASSRGTGSRTGELFF
NA,TRBV19,CASSLPWATDTQYF
NA,TRBV5-1,CASSWSGANVLTF
NA,TRBV27,CASRGTPYTGELFF
TRBD2,TRBV19,CASSQGLAGGDNEQFF
TRBD1,TRBV6-1,CASSQRQGSHNEQFF
NA,TRBV9,CASSPRVGGSEAFF
NA,TRBV5-6,CASKSGGPGELFF
NA,TRBV27,CASSDQETQYF
NA,TRBV30,CAWSVGQDGYTF
NA,TRBV11-2,CASSRGPHTEAFF
NA,TRBV7-5,CVRSLAEGGLARTGAQYF
NA,TRBV27,CASSLTGLNYGYTF
NA,TRBV4-1,CASSQESAGRAFEQFF
NA,TRBV4-1,CASSQGAAPGYEQYF
NA,TRBV9,CASSVGATPDTQYF
NA,TRBV27,CASSFSRVEGYGYTF
NA,TRBV6-6,CASSYSAGLTLHF
NA,TRBV27,CASIPTGRFHNEQFF
NA,TRBV5-4,CASSLRGNLKDTQYF
TRBD1,TRBV29-1,CSVSGGKNTEAFF
NA,TRBV13,CASSLARSNQPQHF
NA,TRBV5-1,CASSHPLQGNEQFF
NA,TRBV27,CASWGPPSYEQYF
NA,TRBV7-9,CASSLNGQMNTIYF
NA,TRBV6-5,CASSFGPSYEQYF
TRBD2,TRBV10-3,CAISEPGTSGEQYF
NA,TRBV5-1,CASTQEGVVNEQFF
NA,TRBV11-2,CASSPFPWGDLEAFF
TRBD1,TRBV27,CASSSSRGLAYEQYF